This T cell receptor beta chain was profiled in a study of OX40 agonist ivuxolimab in advanced cancers. Overall study: Ivuxolimab, an agonistic anti-OX40 (CD134) antibody, was given to patients.

TCRdb's table, derived via immunoSEQ multiplex PCR, lists solely in-frame clones and lacks some. Among tens of thousands of clones listed, 80% to 90% were seen once. CDR1 is SGHTA, CDR2 FQGNSA, per germline. The length of the CDR3 is 12 residues. The V end lost 3 bases, the J end lost 6 bases, and 6 bases lay between the germline ends. This chain links TRBV7-2 with TRBJ1-5; a weak D match, TRBD1 (5 bases). The clonotype was recovered from an adult with an advanced solid tumor such as melanoma, head and neck, liver or kidney cancer. Here the sequenced sample was CD4+ or CD8+ T cells sorted from blood, taken in a trial of the OX40 agonist ivuxolimab. The CDR3 protein is CASSFRGQPQHF. The CDR3 region has the DNA TGTGCCAGCAGCTTTAGGGGTCAGCCCCAGCATTTT.